A selection of T cell receptor beta chains follows, all from one sample in a study of T cells in Graves' hyperthyroidism and ophthalmopathy. TCRdb redid the calling of the multiplex PCR reads with MiXCR, one entry per CDR3 protein. The sample holds about 360,000 distinct CDR3 sequences, less than 15% seen once. Sequences were obtained from blood. All receptors come from a woman aged 18-29 years with Graves' hyperthyroidism. The CDR3 runs from the conserved cysteine through the conserved F or W. D genes are given only for firm matches. A clone size is listed for some rows: how often the clone was seen (once, few, many), or a class if it is expanded.

clone_size: many; v_call: TRBV12-5; d_call: TRBD2; j_call: TRBJ2-1; cdr3_length: 15; cdr3_nt: TGTGCTAGTGGCCCCGGGGGCGGGAGGGTTACTGAGCAGTTCTTC; cdr3_aa: CASGPGGGRVTEQFF
clone_size: many; v_call: TRBV2; d_call: TRBD1; j_call: TRBJ1-5; cdr3_length: 15; cdr3_nt: TGTGCCAGCAGCGGTATGGGACAGGGTAATCAGCCCCAGCATTTT; cdr3_aa: CASSGMGQGNQPQHF
clone_size: many; v_call: TRBV3-1; d_call: TRBD1; j_call: TRBJ2-7; cdr3_length: 15; cdr3_nt: TGTGCCAGCAGCCAACCGGGACAGGGGGCCTACGAGCAGTACTTC; cdr3_aa: CASSQPGQGAYEQYF
clone_size: NA; v_call: TRBV7-9; d_call: TRBD2; j_call: TRBJ2-5; cdr3_length: 19; cdr3_nt: TGTGCCAGCAGCACCGGGAAGGGGACTAGCGGGAGGGCCCCCGAGACCCAGTACTTC; cdr3_aa: CASSTGKGTSGRAPETQYF
clone_size: many; v_call: TRBV24-1; d_call: NA; j_call: TRBJ2-1; cdr3_length: 13; cdr3_nt: TGTGCCACCAGTGGACGATCCTACAATGAGCAGTTCTTC; cdr3_aa: CATSGRSYNEQFF
clone_size: many; v_call: TRBV12-3/TRBV12-4; d_call: NA; j_call: TRBJ2-5; cdr3_length: 13; cdr3_nt: TGTGCCAGCAGGTTTCGGGTCCAAGAGACCCAGTACTTC; cdr3_aa: CASRFRVQETQYF
clone_size: NA; v_call: TRBV20-1; d_call: NA; j_call: TRBJ1-1; cdr3_length: 12; cdr3_nt: TGCAGTGCTAGTCCAGATCCGCGTTCCGCTTTCTTT; cdr3_aa: CSASPDPRSAFF
clone_size: many; v_call: TRBV5-5; d_call: NA; j_call: TRBJ1-2; cdr3_length: 13; cdr3_nt: TGTGCCAGCAGACTGACAGTCTACTATGGCTACACCTTC; cdr3_aa: CASRLTVYYGYTF
clone_size: few; v_call: TRBV7-9; d_call: NA; j_call: TRBJ1-1; cdr3_length: 12; cdr3_nt: TGTGCCAGCAGCTTAGGGAAAAGGGGAGCTTTCTTT; cdr3_aa: CASSLGKRGAFF
clone_size: many; v_call: TRBV20-1; d_call: NA; j_call: TRBJ2-3; cdr3_length: 12; cdr3_nt: TGCAGTGCTAGACCCTTCACAGATACGCAGTATTTT; cdr3_aa: CSARPFTDTQYF
clone_size: many; v_call: TRBV6-2/TRBV6-3; d_call: TRBD2; j_call: TRBJ2-1; cdr3_length: 18; cdr3_nt: TGTGCCAGCACCCCGAGGAGCGGGGGGACCAGGGACTACAATGAGCAGTTCTTC; cdr3_aa: CASTPRSGGTRDYNEQFF
clone_size: NA; v_call: TRBV27; d_call: NA; j_call: TRBJ1-1; cdr3_length: 13; cdr3_nt: TGTGCCAGCAGTTTACGGGGGGGACGTGAAGCTTTCTTT; cdr3_aa: CASSLRGGREAFF
clone_size: many; v_call: TRBV5-1; d_call: TRBD1; j_call: TRBJ2-3; cdr3_length: 14; cdr3_nt: TGCGCCAGCAGCTGGGACAGGGCTGCTGATACGCAGTATTTT; cdr3_aa: CASSWDRAADTQYF
clone_size: many; v_call: TRBV7-9; d_call: TRBD1; j_call: TRBJ2-1; cdr3_length: 17; cdr3_nt: TGTGCCAGCAGCCAGACCACCGGGACAGGGATCCACAATGAGCAGTTCTTC; cdr3_aa: CASSQTTGTGIHNEQFF
clone_size: many; v_call: TRBV11-2; d_call: NA; j_call: TRBJ2-5; cdr3_length: 12; cdr3_nt: TGTGCCAGCACCACACTAGCCGAGACCCAGTACTTC; cdr3_aa: CASTTLAETQYF
clone_size: many; v_call: TRBV6-1; d_call: NA; j_call: TRBJ1-1; cdr3_length: 15; cdr3_nt: TGTGCCAGCAGTGGATCCCTGGACTTGGGCACTGAAGCTTTCTTT; cdr3_aa: CASSGSLDLGTEAFF
clone_size: many; v_call: TRBV15; d_call: NA; j_call: TRBJ2-5; cdr3_length: 14; cdr3_nt: TGTGCCACCAGCAATACAGGGTTAGAAGAGACCCAGTACTTC; cdr3_aa: CATSNTGLEETQYF
clone_size: many; v_call: TRBV29-1; d_call: NA; j_call: TRBJ2-1; cdr3_length: 16; cdr3_nt: TGCAGCGTTGACTTTGGCGCATACTTTACCTACAATGAGCAGTTCTTC; cdr3_aa: CSVDFGAYFTYNEQFF
clone_size: many; v_call: TRBV12-3/TRBV12-4; d_call: NA; j_call: TRBJ2-1; cdr3_length: 15; cdr3_nt: TGTGCCAGCAGTTCAGGGACCGATTCCTACAATGAGCAGTTCTTC; cdr3_aa: CASSSGTDSYNEQFF
clone_size: many; v_call: TRBV20-1; d_call: TRBD2; j_call: TRBJ2-1; cdr3_length: 15; cdr3_nt: TGCAGTGCCAGTCAACTAGCGGGAGGTGGTGATGAGCAGTTCTTC; cdr3_aa: CSASQLAGGGDEQFF
clone_size: few; v_call: TRBV9; d_call: TRBD2; j_call: TRBJ2-7; cdr3_length: 15; cdr3_nt: TGTGCCAGCAGCGTAGGCGAGGCGGGGGCCTACGAGCAGTACTTC; cdr3_aa: CASSVGEAGAYEQYF
clone_size: few; v_call: TRBV19; d_call: NA; j_call: TRBJ1-5; cdr3_length: 15; cdr3_nt: TGTGCCAGTAGTATATCCTGGGCGGGCAATCAGCCCCAGCATTTT; cdr3_aa: CASSISWAGNQPQHF
clone_size: few; v_call: TRBV4-1; d_call: NA; j_call: TRBJ2-5; cdr3_length: 16; cdr3_nt: TGCGCCAGCAGCCAGACTTTGGACGTCGGAGGGAAGACCCAGTACTTC; cdr3_aa: CASSQTLDVGGKTQYF
clone_size: NA; v_call: TRBV2; d_call: NA; j_call: TRBJ2-7; cdr3_length: 11; cdr3_nt: TGTGCCAGCAGTGAGTGGTCGGAGCAGTACTTC; cdr3_aa: CASSEWSEQYF
clone_size: many; v_call: TRBV7-8; d_call: TRBD1; j_call: TRBJ2-5; cdr3_length: 13; cdr3_nt: TGTGCCAGCAGCTGGACAGGGGGGGAGACCCAGTACTTC; cdr3_aa: CASSWTGGETQYF
clone_size: NA; v_call: TRBV5-1; d_call: NA; j_call: TRBJ2-2; cdr3_length: 12; cdr3_nt: TGCGCCAGCCAGCGCGCTGAAGGGGAGCTGTTTTTT; cdr3_aa: CASQRAEGELFF
clone_size: few; v_call: TRBV4-2; d_call: NA; j_call: TRBJ1-1; cdr3_length: 14; cdr3_nt: TGTGCCAGCAGCTTTCGGGACATGGACACTGAAGCTTTCTTT; cdr3_aa: CASSFRDMDTEAFF
clone_size: NA; v_call: TRBV7-8; d_call: NA; j_call: TRBJ1-5; cdr3_length: 16; cdr3_nt: TGTGCCAGCAGCCCGACGGGCATTAATAGCAATCAGCCCCAGCATTTT; cdr3_aa: CASSPTGINSNQPQHF
clone_size: once; v_call: TRBV7-2; d_call: NA; j_call: TRBJ1-1; cdr3_length: 15; cdr3_nt: TGTGCCAGCAGCCCCCAGGGACAACTGAACACTGAAGCTTTCTTT; cdr3_aa: CASSPQGQLNTEAFF
clone_size: many; v_call: TRBV27; d_call: TRBD1; j_call: TRBJ1-1; cdr3_length: 17; cdr3_nt: TGTGCCAGCAACCCCCTGGACAGGGCCCTAGTGAACACTGAAGCTTTCTTT; cdr3_aa: CASNPLDRALVNTEAFF
clone_size: many; v_call: TRBV20-1; d_call: TRBD2; j_call: TRBJ2-3; cdr3_length: 17; cdr3_nt: TGCAGTGCTGGCTTCTCCCGGGGACTAGCGGGCACAGATACGCAGTATTTT; cdr3_aa: CSAGFSRGLAGTDTQYF
clone_size: NA; v_call: TRBV27; d_call: NA; j_call: TRBJ1-2; cdr3_length: 13; cdr3_nt: TGTGCCAGCAGTTTACCCTCGGGCTATGGCTACACCTTC; cdr3_aa: CASSLPSGYGYTF
clone_size: many; v_call: TRBV28; d_call: NA; j_call: TRBJ2-3; cdr3_length: 16; cdr3_nt: TGTGCCAGCAGTTCCCTACCCGGGCCAAGCACAGATACGCAGTATTTT; cdr3_aa: CASSSLPGPSTDTQYF
clone_size: many; v_call: TRBV2; d_call: NA; j_call: TRBJ2-5; cdr3_length: 14; cdr3_nt: TGTGCCAGCAGTGAAGAGGTAGTACCCGGGACCCAGTACTTC; cdr3_aa: CASSEEVVPGTQYF
clone_size: many; v_call: TRBV5-5; d_call: NA; j_call: TRBJ1-1; cdr3_length: 14; cdr3_nt: TGTGCCAGCAGCCCTCCCGAAGATAACACTGAAGCTTTCTTT; cdr3_aa: CASSPPEDNTEAFF
clone_size: many; v_call: TRBV10-3; d_call: TRBD2; j_call: TRBJ2-1; cdr3_length: 16; cdr3_nt: TGTGCCATCAGTGAGTCTTCTAGCGGCTCCTACAATGAGCAGTTCTTC; cdr3_aa: CAISESSSGSYNEQFF
clone_size: many; v_call: TRBV2; d_call: TRBD2; j_call: TRBJ2-3; cdr3_length: 15; cdr3_nt: TGTGCCAGCAGTGAGGGAGCGGGGAGCACAGATACGCAGTATTTT; cdr3_aa: CASSEGAGSTDTQYF
clone_size: many; v_call: TRBV6-5; d_call: TRBD1; j_call: TRBJ2-7; cdr3_length: 16; cdr3_nt: TGTGCCAGCAGTTACCGTCAGTGGGACAGGGGCTACGAGCAGTACTTC; cdr3_aa: CASSYRQWDRGYEQYF
clone_size: NA; v_call: TRBV14; d_call: NA; j_call: TRBJ2-7; cdr3_length: 13; cdr3_nt: TGTGCCAGCAGCCTCTCTCCGGGGTACGAGCAGTACTTC; cdr3_aa: CASSLSPGYEQYF
clone_size: NA; v_call: TRBV20-1; d_call: NA; j_call: TRBJ2-7; cdr3_length: 15; cdr3_nt: TGCAGTGCTGCCAACTACAGGGAGGGGCCATACGAGCAGTACTTC; cdr3_aa: CSAANYREGPYEQYF
clone_size: many; v_call: TRBV6-2/TRBV6-3; d_call: TRBD2; j_call: TRBJ2-1; cdr3_length: 15; cdr3_nt: TGTGCCAGCAGACGCATAGCGGGGGCAATCAATGAGCAGTTCTTC; cdr3_aa: CASRRIAGAINEQFF
clone_size: few; v_call: TRBV5-6; d_call: NA; j_call: TRBJ2-2; cdr3_length: 18; cdr3_nt: TGTGCCAGCAGCTATGACAGGTTATCATTTACTAACACCGGGGAGCTGTTTTTT; cdr3_aa: CASSYDRLSFTNTGELFF
clone_size: many; v_call: TRBV28; d_call: TRBD2; j_call: TRBJ2-3; cdr3_length: 15; cdr3_nt: TGTGCCAGCAGTACTTCTAGCGGGAGTAAAGATACGCAGTATTTT; cdr3_aa: CASSTSSGSKDTQYF
clone_size: NA; v_call: TRBV13; d_call: NA; j_call: TRBJ2-2; cdr3_length: 15; cdr3_nt: TGTGCCAGCAGCTTACCGGGCCAAAACACCGGGGAGCTGTTTTTT; cdr3_aa: CASSLPGQNTGELFF
clone_size: many; v_call: TRBV7-3; d_call: NA; j_call: TRBJ2-5; cdr3_length: 15; cdr3_nt: TGTGCCAGCAGCCTAGGAGCCCTAAATCAAGAGACCCAGTACTTC; cdr3_aa: CASSLGALNQETQYF
clone_size: many; v_call: TRBV7-3; d_call: NA; j_call: TRBJ2-3; cdr3_length: 13; cdr3_nt: TGTGCCAGCAGCCGTACTCCGGGGGATACGCAGTATTTT; cdr3_aa: CASSRTPGDTQYF
clone_size: many; v_call: TRBV7-9; d_call: TRBD1; j_call: TRBJ2-1; cdr3_length: 15; cdr3_nt: TGTGCCAGCAGGCACCGGGACAGGGGAGACAATGAGCAGTTCTTC; cdr3_aa: CASRHRDRGDNEQFF
clone_size: NA; v_call: TRBV20-1; d_call: TRBD2; j_call: TRBJ2-2; cdr3_length: 15; cdr3_nt: TGCAGTGCTGCTCCGGGACTAGCGAACACCGGGGAGCTGTTTTTT; cdr3_aa: CSAAPGLANTGELFF
clone_size: many; v_call: TRBV2; d_call: NA; j_call: TRBJ1-2; cdr3_length: 13; cdr3_nt: TGTGCCAGCAGTGAAACGACAGCGCCTGGCTACACCTTC; cdr3_aa: CASSETTAPGYTF
clone_size: NA; v_call: TRBV30; d_call: NA; j_call: TRBJ1-2; cdr3_length: 14; cdr3_nt: TGTGCCTGGAGCCCCGAGGAGGTTAACTATGGCTACACCTTC; cdr3_aa: CAWSPEEVNYGYTF
clone_size: many; v_call: TRBV18; d_call: TRBD2; j_call: TRBJ2-5; cdr3_length: 15; cdr3_nt: TGTGCCAGCTCCCCTTATCTAGCGGACCAAGAGACCCAGTACTTC; cdr3_aa: CASSPYLADQETQYF
clone_size: few; v_call: TRBV11-2; d_call: NA; j_call: TRBJ1-3; cdr3_length: 15; cdr3_nt: TGTGCCAGCAGCTTATTTCGGGCATCGGGAAACACCATATATTTT; cdr3_aa: CASSLFRASGNTIYF
clone_size: few; v_call: TRBV19; d_call: NA; j_call: TRBJ1-5; cdr3_length: 16; cdr3_nt: TGTGCCAGTAGTATTAGCCAGGGGACGAGCAATCAGCCCCAGCATTTT; cdr3_aa: CASSISQGTSNQPQHF
clone_size: many; v_call: TRBV27; d_call: TRBD1; j_call: TRBJ1-5; cdr3_length: 15; cdr3_nt: TGTGCCAGCAGTTGGGCAGGGGGTCTGAATCAGCCCCAGCATTTT; cdr3_aa: CASSWAGGLNQPQHF
clone_size: many; v_call: TRBV3-1; d_call: NA; j_call: TRBJ2-5; cdr3_length: 16; cdr3_nt: TGTGCCAGCAGCCACCAGACAGGCTCCCTCCAAGAGACCCAGTACTTC; cdr3_aa: CASSHQTGSLQETQYF
clone_size: many; v_call: TRBV12-3/TRBV12-4; d_call: NA; j_call: TRBJ1-2; cdr3_length: 14; cdr3_nt: TGTGCCAGCAGTCCCAGGACAGAAAACTATGGCTACACCTTC; cdr3_aa: CASSPRTENYGYTF
clone_size: many; v_call: TRBV7-2; d_call: TRBD2; j_call: TRBJ2-3; cdr3_length: 17; cdr3_nt: TGTGCCAGCAGCCCCACCTGGACTAGCGGGATACCAGATACGCAGTATTTT; cdr3_aa: CASSPTWTSGIPDTQYF